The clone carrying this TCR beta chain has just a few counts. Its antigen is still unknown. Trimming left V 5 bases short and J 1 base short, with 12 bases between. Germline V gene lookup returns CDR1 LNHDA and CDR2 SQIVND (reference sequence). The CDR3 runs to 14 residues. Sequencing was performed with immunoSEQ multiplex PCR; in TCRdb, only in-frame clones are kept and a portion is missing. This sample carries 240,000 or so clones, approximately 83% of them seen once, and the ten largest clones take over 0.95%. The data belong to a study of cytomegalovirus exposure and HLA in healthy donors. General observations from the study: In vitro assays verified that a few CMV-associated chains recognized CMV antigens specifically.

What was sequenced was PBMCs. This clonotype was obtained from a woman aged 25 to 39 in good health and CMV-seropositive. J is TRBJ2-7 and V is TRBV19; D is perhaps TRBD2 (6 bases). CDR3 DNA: TGTGCCAGTAGTCCAACTAGCCGTTCCTACGAGCAGTACTTC. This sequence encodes CASSPTSRSYEQYF.